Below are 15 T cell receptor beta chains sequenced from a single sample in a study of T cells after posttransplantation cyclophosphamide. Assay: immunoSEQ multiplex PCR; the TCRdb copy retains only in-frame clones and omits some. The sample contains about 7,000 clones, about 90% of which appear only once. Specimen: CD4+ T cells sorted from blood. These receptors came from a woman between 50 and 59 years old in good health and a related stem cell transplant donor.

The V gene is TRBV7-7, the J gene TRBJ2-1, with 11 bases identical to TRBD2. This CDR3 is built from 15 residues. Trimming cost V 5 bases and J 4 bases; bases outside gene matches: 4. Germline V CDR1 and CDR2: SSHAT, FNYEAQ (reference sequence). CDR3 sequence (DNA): TGTGCCAGCAGCCCTAGCGGGGGGCTGTACAATGAGCAGTTCTTC. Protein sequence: CASSPSGGLYNEQFF.

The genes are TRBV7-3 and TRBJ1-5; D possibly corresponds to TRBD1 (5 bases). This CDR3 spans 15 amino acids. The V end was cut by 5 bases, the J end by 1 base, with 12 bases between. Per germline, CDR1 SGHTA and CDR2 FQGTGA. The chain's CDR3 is CASSLGPRSNQPQHF. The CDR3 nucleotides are TGTGCCAGCAGCCTGGGGCCGCGGAGCAATCAGCCCCAGCATTTT.

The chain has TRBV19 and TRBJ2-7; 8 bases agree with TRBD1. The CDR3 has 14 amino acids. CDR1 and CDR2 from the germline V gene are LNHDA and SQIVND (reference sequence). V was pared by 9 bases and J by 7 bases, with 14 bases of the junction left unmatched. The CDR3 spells CASTSDRGAGEQYF. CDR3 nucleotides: TGTGCCAGCACCAGCGACAGGGGAGCGGGTGAGCAGTACTTC. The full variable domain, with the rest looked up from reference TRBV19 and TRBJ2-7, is DGGITQSPKYLFRKEGQNVTLSCEQNLNHDAMYWYRQDPGQGLRLIYYSQIVNDFQKGDIAEGYSVSREKKESFPLTVTSAQKNPTAFYLCASTSDRGAGEQYFGPGTRLTVT.

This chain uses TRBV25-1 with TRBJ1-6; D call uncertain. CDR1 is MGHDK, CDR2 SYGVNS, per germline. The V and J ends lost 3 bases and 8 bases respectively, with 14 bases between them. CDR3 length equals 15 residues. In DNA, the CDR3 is TGTGCCAGCAGTGATATGGTAGCGGAGGATTCACCCCTCCACTTT. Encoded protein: CASSDMVAEDSPLHF.

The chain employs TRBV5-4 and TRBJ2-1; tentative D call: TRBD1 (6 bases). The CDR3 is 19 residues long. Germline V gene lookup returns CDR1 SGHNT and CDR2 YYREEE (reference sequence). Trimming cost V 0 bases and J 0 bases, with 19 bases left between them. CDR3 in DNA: TGTGCCAGCAGCTTGGACGGTTGGGACACCAGGAGCTCCTACAATGAGCAGTTCTTC. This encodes CASSLDGWDTRSSYNEQFF.

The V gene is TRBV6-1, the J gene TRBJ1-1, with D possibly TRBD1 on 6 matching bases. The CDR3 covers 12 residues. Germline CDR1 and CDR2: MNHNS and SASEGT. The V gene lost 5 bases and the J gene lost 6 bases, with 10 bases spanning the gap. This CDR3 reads CASSTGYSEAFF. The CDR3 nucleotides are TGTGCCAGCAGTACAGGGTACTCTGAAGCTTTCTTT.

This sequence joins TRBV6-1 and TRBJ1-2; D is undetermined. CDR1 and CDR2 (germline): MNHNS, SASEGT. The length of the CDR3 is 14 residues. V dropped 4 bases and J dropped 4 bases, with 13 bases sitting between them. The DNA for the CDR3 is TGTGCCAGCAGTGTTCCCCCACCGGGCTATGGCTACACCTTC. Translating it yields CASSVPPPGYGYTF.

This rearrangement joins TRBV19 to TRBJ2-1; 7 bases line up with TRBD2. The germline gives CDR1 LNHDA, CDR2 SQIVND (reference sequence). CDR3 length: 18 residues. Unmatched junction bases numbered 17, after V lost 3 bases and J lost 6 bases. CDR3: CASSMIGGEMGRANEQFF. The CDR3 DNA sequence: TGTGCCAGTAGTATGATAGGAGGAGAGATGGGGAGGGCCAATGAGCAGTTCTTC.

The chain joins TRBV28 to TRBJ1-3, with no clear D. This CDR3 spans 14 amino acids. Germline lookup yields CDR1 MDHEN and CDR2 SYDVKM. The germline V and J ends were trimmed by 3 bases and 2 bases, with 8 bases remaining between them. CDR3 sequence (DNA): TGTGCCAGCAGTTTGCGGCTGACTGGAAACACCATATATTTT. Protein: CASSLRLTGNTIYF.

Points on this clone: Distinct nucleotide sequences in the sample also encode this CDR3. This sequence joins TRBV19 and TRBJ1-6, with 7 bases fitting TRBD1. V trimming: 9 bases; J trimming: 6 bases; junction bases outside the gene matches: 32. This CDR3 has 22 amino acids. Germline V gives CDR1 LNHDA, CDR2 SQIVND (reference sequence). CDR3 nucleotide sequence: TGTGCCAGACAGGGGTCAGGGTCTCCCTTCGGGTTGGCTCCGGGACCTAATTCACCCCTCCACTTT. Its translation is CARQGSGSPFGLAPGPNSPLHF.

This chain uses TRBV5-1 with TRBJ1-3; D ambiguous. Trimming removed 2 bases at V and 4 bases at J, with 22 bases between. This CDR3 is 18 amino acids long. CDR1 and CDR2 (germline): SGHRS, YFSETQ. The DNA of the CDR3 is TGCGCCAGCAGCTTAAGTCTGACTTCCCCTAACCCCGGAAACACCATATATTTT. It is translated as CASSLSLTSPNPGNTIYF.

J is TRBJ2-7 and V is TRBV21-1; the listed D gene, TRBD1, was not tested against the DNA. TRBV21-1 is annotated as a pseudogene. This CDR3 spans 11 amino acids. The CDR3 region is CVSGDRAEQYF. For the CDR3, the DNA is TGTGTCAGCGGGGACAGAGCGGAGCAGTACTTC.

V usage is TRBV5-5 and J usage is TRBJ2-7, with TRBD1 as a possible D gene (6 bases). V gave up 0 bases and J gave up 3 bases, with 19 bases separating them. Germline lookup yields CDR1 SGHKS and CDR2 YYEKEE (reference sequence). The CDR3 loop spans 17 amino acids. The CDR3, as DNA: TGTGCCAGCAGCTTGGCGCCCGCCGGGACAATGGACTACGAGCAGTACTTC. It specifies CASSLAPAGTMDYEQYF.

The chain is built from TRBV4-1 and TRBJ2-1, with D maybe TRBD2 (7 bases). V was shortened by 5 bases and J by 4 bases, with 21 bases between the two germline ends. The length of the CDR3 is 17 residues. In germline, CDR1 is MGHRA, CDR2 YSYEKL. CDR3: CASSSSGGQGTYNEQFF. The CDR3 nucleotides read TGCGCCAGCAGCTCCTCCGGGGGGCAGGGGACGTACAATGAGCAGTTCTTC.

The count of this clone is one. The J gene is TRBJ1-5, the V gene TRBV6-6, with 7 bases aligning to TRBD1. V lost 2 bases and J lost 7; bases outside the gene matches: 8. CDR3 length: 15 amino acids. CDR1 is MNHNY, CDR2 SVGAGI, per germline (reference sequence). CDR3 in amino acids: CASSYQQGMRQPQHF. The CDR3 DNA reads TGTGCCAGCAGTTACCAACAGGGGATGCGGCAGCCCCAGCATTTT.